Below are 28 T cell receptor beta chains sequenced from a single sample in a study of T cell responses to AZD1222 COVID-19 vaccine. Libraries were prepared by immunoSEQ multiplex PCR; TCRdb keeps only in-frame clonotypes and omits some of them. The table records some 120,000 clones, 70% to 85% of them present only once. Sequenced here: peripheral blood, sampled 28 days after the second AZD1222 dose. The receptors stem from an adult who received the AZD1222 COVID-19 vaccine.

This clone appeared a few times. The gene calls are TRBV28 and TRBJ1-5; D remains unclear. Germline loops: CDR1 MDHEN, CDR2 SYDVKM. The CDR3 totals 13 residues. V was clipped by 8 bases and J by 3 bases, with 11 bases between them. CDR3 DNA: TGTGCCAGCGAAAACAGCCTCAATCAGCCCCAGCATTTT. It yields the protein CASENSLNQPQHF.

The chain joins TRBV29-1 to TRBJ2-7; 8 bases map to TRBD1. Germline lookup yields CDR1 SQVTM and CDR2 ANQGSEA. This CDR3 has 12 amino acids. The trim removed 7 bases at V and 4 bases at J, leaving 6 bases unmatched. CDR3 DNA sequence: TGCAGCGCGAATCAGGGGGCTTACGAGCAGTACTTC. It codes for CSANQGAYEQYF.

V gene TRBV28 combines with J gene TRBJ1-6, with unresolved D. This CDR3 has 14 amino acids. Germline V gene sequence: CDR1 MDHEN, CDR2 SYDVKM. V was pared by 2 bases and J by 7 bases, with 9 bases between. As DNA, the CDR3 is TGTGCCAGCAGTTTAAACAGAAACAATTCACCCCTCCACTTT. Translating it yields CASSLNRNNSPLHF.

The genes are TRBV19 and TRBJ2-1, with 13 bases fitting TRBD2. Per germline, CDR1 LNHDA and CDR2 SQIVND (reference sequence). This CDR3 contains 16 residues. V gave up 6 bases and J gave up 5 bases; unmatched junction bases: 7. DNA for the CDR3: TGTGCCAGTAGGTCCACTAGCGGGGGGGCAGACAATGAGCAGTTCTTC. Amino acid sequence: CASRSTSGGADNEQFF.

This clone appeared once. The chain is built from TRBV3-1 (or the pseudogene TRBV3-2) and TRBJ1-2, with 7 bases lining up with TRBD1. Germline V lookup: CDR1 LGHDT, CDR2 YNNKEL (reference sequence). With 0 bases clipped from V and 2 bases from J, the junction kept 3 bases outside the gene matches. CDR3 length: 15 amino acids. The CDR3 protein is CASSQEGTVNYGYTF. CDR3 DNA: TGTGCCAGCAGCCAAGAAGGGACAGTGAACTATGGCTACACCTTC.

Comment on this clone: An end of the junction does not agree with germline; a read error may underlie this. V and J are TRBV19 and TRBJ1-5; TRBD1 matches at 7 bases. Germline CDR1 is LNHDA and CDR2 is SQIVND (reference sequence). The length of the CDR3 is 11 residues. The CDR3 DNA reads TGTGCCAGTAGTATTAGGGACAGTCCCATCTTT. Translating it yields CASSIRDSPIF.

The rearrangement joins TRBV18 to TRBJ2-1; TRBD2 matches 8 bases. Germline CDR1 KGHSH, CDR2 LQKENI. This CDR3 has 16 amino acids. V shed 6 bases and J 6 bases; nucleotides not matched to a gene: 13. The CDR3 region has the DNA TGTGCCAGCTCCCCTAGCTACAGCGGGGGCCTCAATGAGCAGTTCTTC. Amino acids: CASSPSYSGGLNEQFF. Variable domain in full (rest from reference TRBV18 and TRBJ2-1): NAGVMQNPRHLVRRRGQEARLRCSPMKGHSHVYWYRQLPEEGLKFMVYLQKENIIDESGMPKERFSAEFPKEGPSILRIQQVVRGDSAAYFCASSPSYSGGLNEQFFGPGTRLTVL.

This clone was detected once. The V call is TRBV6-2 or TRBV6-3, the J call TRBJ1-2; D might be TRBD1 (6 bases). The ends were cut back, 0 bases at V and 3 bases at J, with 11 bases in the middle. The CDR3 runs 15 residues. Germline assignment: CDR1 MNHEY and CDR2 SVGEGT. CDR3 coding DNA: TGTGCCAGCAGTTACTCTGGGACATTCGACTATGGCTACACCTTC. Translated: CASSYSGTFDYGYTF.

The V call is TRBV14, the J call TRBJ2-3; maybe TRBD2 (7 bases). The germline gives CDR1 SGHDN, CDR2 FVKESK. There are 13 residues in the CDR3. V lost 6 bases, J lost 5 bases, and 12 bases lay in between. This CDR3 is CASRRGGRDTQYF. The CDR3 DNA reads TGTGCCAGCAGGCGCGGGGGCCGAGATACGCAGTATTTT.

CDR3 protein: CASSAQLGSNQPQHF. The CDR3 DNA is TGTGCCAGCAGCGCCCAGTTGGGGTCTAATCAGCCCCAGCATTTT. The V and J genes are TRBV7-6 and TRBJ1-5; D ambiguous. This CDR3 has 15 residues. Deletions cut 5 bases from V and 4 bases from J, with 15 bases between. The germline V gene has CDR1 SGHVS and CDR2 FNYEAQ.

This clone was counted once. The J gene is TRBJ1-2, the V gene TRBV5-4; D is unclear. Germline CDR1 reads SGHNT; CDR2 reads YYREEE (reference sequence). With 4 bases removed from V and 4 bases from J, the gap between germline ends came to 11 bases. CDR3 length: 13 residues. As DNA, the CDR3 is TGTGCCAGCAGCCGAGACGGAGTCTATGGCTACACCTTC. Translated, it gives CASSRDGVYGYTF.

The chain combines TRBV20-1 with TRBJ1-1; D is undetermined. Germline V CDR1 and CDR2: DFQATT, SNEGSKA (reference sequence). The CDR3 is 11 amino acids. The V end was cut by 5 bases, the J end by 0 bases, with 4 bases between. The CDR3 coding sequence is TGCAGTGCTCTTATGAACACTGAAGCTTTCTTT. This gives the protein CSALMNTEAFF.

The V gene is TRBV6-5, the J gene TRBJ2-4; D is undetermined. CDR3 length equals 13 residues. The germline V gene has CDR1 MNHEY and CDR2 SVGAGI. Trimming left V 7 bases short and J 0 bases short, with 7 bases between. The CDR3 bases are TGTGCCAGCAAGGGCCTAGCCAAAAACATTCAGTACTTC. Translating it yields CASKGLAKNIQYF.

This rearrangement joins TRBV6-5 to TRBJ1-1, with D perhaps TRBD1 (6 bases). Per the germline V gene, CDR1 is MNHEY and CDR2 is SVGAGI. This CDR3 is 12 amino acids long. Between the trimmed V and J ends, which lost 6 bases and 6 bases, there was a span of 11 bases. Written as DNA, the CDR3 is TGTGCCAGCAGCCTTGGACAGCCTGAAGCTTTCTTT. This codes for CASSLGQPEAFF.

V gene TRBV7-2 combines with J gene TRBJ2-2; D uncertain. V was pared by 5 bases and J by 7 bases, with 17 bases between. This CDR3 contains 15 residues. Germline V lookup: CDR1 SGHTA, CDR2 FQGNSA. The CDR3 region is CASSLRGYNVGELFF. The CDR3 nucleotides read TGTGCCAGCAGCCTCAGAGGTTATAACGTCGGGGAGCTGTTTTTT.

The chain recombines TRBV10-1 with TRBJ1-6; D may be TRBD1 (5 bases). CDR1 is WNHNN and CDR2 is SYGVQD in the germline V gene (reference sequence). The CDR3 spans 14 residues. V was trimmed by 2 bases and J by 9 bases, leaving 11 bases between them. The chain's CDR3 is CASSEGVRGSPLHF. CDR3 coding DNA: TGCGCCAGCAGTGAGGGGGTTAGGGGTTCACCCCTCCACTTT.

This clone was observed a handful of times. The J gene is TRBJ1-2, the V gene TRBV28; 7 bases fit TRBD1. The V gene's germline CDR1 is MDHEN and CDR2 SYDVKM. There are 14 residues in the CDR3. V shed 7 bases, J shed 8 bases, and the junction held 13 bases outside the gene matches. CDR3 bases: TGTGCCAGCAAAGAGACAGGGTATATGGGAGGCTACACCTTC. Amino acids: CASKETGYMGGYTF.

This chain uses TRBV28 with TRBJ1-2; no firm D call. This CDR3 is 13 amino acids long. The germline V gene has CDR1 MDHEN and CDR2 SYDVKM. V dropped 8 bases and J dropped 4 bases, with 14 bases sitting between them. CDR3 residues: CASRSGLIYGYTF. DNA for the CDR3: TGTGCCAGCCGCTCCGGCCTAATCTATGGCTACACCTTC.

This chain connects TRBV6-2 or TRBV6-3 to TRBJ1-5; D is possibly TRBD1 (5 bases). Trimming removed 0 bases from V and 1 base from J, with 16 bases in between. This CDR3 is built from 18 residues. From germline, CDR1 is MNHEY and CDR2 SVGEGT. CDR3 in amino acids: CASSYSLGGSESNQPQHF. The DNA of the CDR3 is TGTGCCAGCAGTTACTCCCTGGGGGGGTCGGAGAGCAATCAGCCCCAGCATTTT.

This sequence joins TRBV5-6 and TRBJ1-2, with D hard to call. CDR1 is SGHDT and CDR2 is YYEEEE in the germline V gene. The CDR3 sequence is 15 residues long. V dropped 4 bases and J dropped 1 base, with 14 bases sitting between them. The CDR3 nucleotides are TGTGCCAGCAGCCTGGGCCGCGGTTTTAACTATGGCTACACCTTC. Translating it yields CASSLGRGFNYGYTF.

Only one count was recorded for this clone. Other DNA sequences from this sample encode an identical CDR3 as well. This chain joins TRBV6-2 or TRBV6-3 and TRBJ1-2; TRBD1 matches 7 bases. This CDR3 is 13 amino acids long. Trimming cost V 6 bases and J 2 bases; bases outside gene matches: 3. Germline V CDR1 and CDR2: MNHEY, SVGEGT. CDR3 loop: CASSSTGNYGYTF. DNA for the CDR3: TGTGCCAGCAGCTCGACAGGGAACTATGGCTACACCTTC.

This rearrangement joins TRBV28 to TRBJ1-6; a weak D match, TRBD1 (5 bases). The V end was cut by 6 bases, the J end by 4 bases, with 10 bases between. In germline, CDR1 is MDHEN, CDR2 SYDVKM. The CDR3 length is 14 residues. CDR3 region: CASRRGDYNSPLHF. DNA for the CDR3: TGTGCCAGCAGGCGGGGGGATTATAATTCACCCCTCCACTTT.

This chain joins TRBV9 and TRBJ2-2, with D unresolved. The CDR3 has 16 residues. Deletions cut 0 bases from V and 1 base from J, with 10 bases between. From germline, CDR1 is SGDLS and CDR2 YYNGEE. The CDR3 DNA reads as TGTGCCAGCAGCGTAGCCGCCCTAGTGAACACCGGGGAGCTGTTTTTT. It yields the protein CASSVAALVNTGELFF. The entire variable domain, with the rest obtained from reference TRBV9 and TRBJ2-2, is as follows: DSGVTQTPKHLITATGQRVTLRCSPRSGDLSVYWYQQSLDQGLQFLIQYYNGEERAKGNILERFSAQQFPDLHSELNLSSLELGDSALYFCASSVAALVNTGELFFGEGSRLTVL.

This chain connects TRBV10-3 to TRBJ1-6; 9 nucleotides agree with TRBD1. The CDR3 runs 13 residues. V shed 6 bases, J shed 9 bases, and the junction held 3 bases outside the gene matches. Germline values: CDR1 ENHRY, CDR2 SYGVKD. The CDR3 DNA follows: TGTGCCATCAGGGGACAGGGTTCTTCACCCCTCCACTTT. It encodes CAIRGQGSSPLHF.

The chain recombines TRBV18 with TRBJ2-5; a weak D match, TRBD1 (7 bases). CDR1 KGHSH and CDR2 LQKENI come from the germline V gene. V was clipped by 4 bases and J by 5 bases, with 14 bases between them. This CDR3 has 14 residues. CDR3 in amino acids: CASSRGPGGETQYF. CDR3 DNA: TGTGCCAGCTCACGCGGACCAGGGGGGGAGACCCAGTACTTC.

The chain uses TRBV28 and TRBJ1-5, with D possibly matching TRBD1 (6 bases). The CDR3 has 20 residues. The germline gives CDR1 MDHEN, CDR2 SYDVKM. Trimming took 4 bases from V and 2 from J, leaving 27 bases between them. CDR3: CASSSPQSGGRVMGNQPQHF. The DNA for the CDR3 is TGTGCCAGCAGTTCTCCCCAGAGCGGGGGGCGAGTGATGGGCAATCAGCCCCAGCATTTT.

The gene calls are TRBV7-2 and TRBJ2-1; no reliable D call. The V end lost 3 bases, the J end lost 4 bases, and 10 bases lay between the germline ends. Germline loops: CDR1 SGHTA, CDR2 FQGNSA. The CDR3 is made up of 14 amino acids. CDR3 sequence reads: CASSLQHGYNEQFF. The CDR3 DNA is TGTGCCAGCAGCTTGCAACACGGTTACAATGAGCAGTTCTTC.

This chain links TRBV18 with TRBJ2-3; 10 bases match TRBD2. V was clipped by 3 bases and J by 4 bases; unmatched bases: 1. Germline V gene data show CDR1 as KGHSH and CDR2 as LQKENI. This CDR3 is 14 amino acids long. DNA of the CDR3: TGTGCCAGCTCACCCACTAGCGGGGCAGATACGCAGTATTTT. Amino acids: CASSPTSGADTQYF.